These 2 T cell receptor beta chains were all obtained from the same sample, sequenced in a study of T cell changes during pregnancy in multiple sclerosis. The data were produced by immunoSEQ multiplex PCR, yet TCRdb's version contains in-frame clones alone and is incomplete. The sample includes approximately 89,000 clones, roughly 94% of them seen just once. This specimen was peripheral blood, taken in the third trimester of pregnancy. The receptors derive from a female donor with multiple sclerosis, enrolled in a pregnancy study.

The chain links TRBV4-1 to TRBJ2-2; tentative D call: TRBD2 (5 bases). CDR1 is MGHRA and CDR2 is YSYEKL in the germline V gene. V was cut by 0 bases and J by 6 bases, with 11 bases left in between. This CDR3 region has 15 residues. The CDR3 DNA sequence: TGCGCCAGCAGCCAAGATGAAGGGAGTTCCGGGGAGCTGTTTTTT. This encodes CASSQDEGSSGELFF.

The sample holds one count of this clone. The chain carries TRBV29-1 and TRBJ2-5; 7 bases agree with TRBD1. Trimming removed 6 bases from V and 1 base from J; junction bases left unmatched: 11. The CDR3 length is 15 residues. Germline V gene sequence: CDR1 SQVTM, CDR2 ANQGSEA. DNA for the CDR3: TGCAGCGTCGGACTGGGACAGACCCTCCAAGAGACCCAGTACTTC. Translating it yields CSVGLGQTLQETQYF.